Shown below are 32 T cell receptor beta chains from a single sample sequenced in a study of cytotoxic CD8 clonotypes in ibrutinib-treated CLL. Method: immunoSEQ multiplex PCR; TCRdb's copy keeps in-frame clones and lacks some. The sample lists some 200,000 clones, around 75% occurring once. The specimen was PBMCs, collected after 12 months of ibrutinib treatment. These receptors were collected from a human donor with chronic lymphocytic leukemia.

This rearrangement joins TRBV29-1 to TRBJ2-7; the match to TRBD1 covers 8 bases. The CDR3 totals 15 residues. Trimming cost V 0 bases and J 3 bases; bases outside gene matches: 7. Germline assignment: CDR1 SQVTM and CDR2 ANQGSEA. The CDR3 here is CSVEESRTGSYEQYF. In DNA, the CDR3 is TGCAGCGTTGAAGAGTCCAGGACAGGGAGCTACGAGCAGTACTTC.

This clone was detected ten times or more. CDR3 sequence reads: CASSFGQGNTIYF. CDR3 in DNA: TGTGCCAGCAGCTTCGGCCAGGGGAACACCATATATTTT. The chain recombines TRBV7-2 with TRBJ1-3, with TRBD1 as a possible D gene (6 bases). Trimming took 3 bases from V and 7 from J, leaving 10 bases between them. CDR3 length: 13 amino acids. Looked up from germline, CDR1 is SGHTA and CDR2 is FQGNSA.

J is TRBJ2-2 and V is TRBV28; D is possibly TRBD2 (5 bases). The germline V gene has CDR1 MDHEN and CDR2 SYDVKM. This CDR3 comprises 14 residues. Trimming pared 5 bases from V and 4 bases from J, leaving 11 bases between. CDR3 DNA sequence: TGTGCCAGCAGTACGGACTCATTCACCGGGGAGCTGTTTTTT. Translating gives CASSTDSFTGELFF.

This clone was observed once. The chain combines TRBV7-2 with TRBJ2-3; TRBD2 is a possible D gene (6 bases). The V gene lost 2 bases and the J gene lost 4 bases, with 19 bases spanning the gap. CDR1 and CDR2 (germline): SGHTA, FQGNSA. The CDR3 covers 17 residues. CDR3 residues: CASSLSAAGSGADTQYF. CDR3 DNA sequence: TGTGCCAGCAGCTTATCGGCGGCAGGCTCGGGGGCAGATACGCAGTATTTT.

This sequence joins TRBV2 and TRBJ2-2, with 8 bases that match TRBD2. The germline gives CDR1 SNHLY, CDR2 FYNNEI. Germline trimming cut 4 bases from V and 3 bases from J; bases unmatched to any gene: 4. The CDR3 is 15 amino acids. CDR3 sequence: CASSVEAGDTGELFF. The DNA for the CDR3 is TGTGCCAGCAGTGTCGAAGCGGGGGACACCGGGGAGCTGTTTTTT.

The chain is built from TRBV6-6 and TRBJ1-4; a possible D gene is TRBD1 (6 bases). The CDR3 consists of 15 residues. The germline V and J ends were trimmed by 0 bases and 8 bases, with 13 bases remaining between them. Germline CDR1 MNHNY, CDR2 SVGAGI (reference sequence). CDR3 residues: CASSYSVRGGEKLFF. CDR3 nucleotides: TGTGCCAGCAGTTACTCGGTCCGGGGGGGCGAAAAACTGTTTTTT.

CDR3 DNA sequence: TGTGCCAGCAGCTTGCGACAGGGGGCGCACGACAAAAACATTCAGTACTTC. Its translation: CASSLRQGAHDKNIQYF. The chain employs TRBV5-6 and TRBJ2-4, with 10 positions matching TRBD1. The trim removed 1 base at V and 3 bases at J, leaving 7 bases unmatched. The CDR3 has 17 amino acids. The V gene's germline CDR1 is SGHDT and CDR2 YYEEEE.

This clone has a handful of counts. The chain combines TRBV15 with TRBJ2-7; a possible D gene is TRBD1 (6 bases). Germline V lookup: CDR1 LNHNV, CDR2 YYDKDF (reference sequence). Trimming left V 5 bases short and J 2 bases short, with 16 bases between. This CDR3 spans 15 amino acids. This CDR3 is CATSSARGMTYEQYF. CDR3 sequence (DNA): TGTGCCACCAGCTCGGCGAGGGGGATGACCTACGAGCAGTACTTC.

The V and J genes are TRBV21-1 and TRBJ2-5; the table calls TRBD2, which could not be checked here. TRBV21-1 is labeled a pseudogene. The CDR3 totals 15 residues. As DNA, the CDR3 is TGTGCCAGCAACGGGTCTAGCGGGAGCTATGAGACCCAGTACTTC. The encoded protein is CASNGSSGSYETQYF.

V and J are TRBV5-4 and TRBJ2-2, with 7 bases identical to TRBD2. Losses at the gene ends were 1 base for V and 0 bases for J; bases not matched to a gene: 9. The CDR3 runs 18 residues. Looked up from germline, CDR1 is SGHNT and CDR2 is YYREEE (reference sequence). The CDR3 DNA follows: TGTGCCAGCAGCTTGTCACCTAGCGGAGCCACGAACACCGGGGAGCTGTTTTTT. Translated: CASSLSPSGATNTGELFF.

The chain recombines TRBV4-1 with TRBJ1-6, with 9 positions matching TRBD1. CDR3 size: 17 residues. Per the germline V gene, CDR1 is MGHRA and CDR2 is YSYEKL. With V trimmed by 0 bases and J by 9 bases, 9 bases remained unmatched. The CDR3, as DNA: TGCGCCAGCAGCCAAGATCTAAGGGGACAGGGAGTTTCACCCCTCCACTTT. It codes for CASSQDLRGQGVSPLHF.

The chain employs TRBV5-1 and TRBJ1-3, with 11 nucleotides matching TRBD1. Per the germline V gene, CDR1 is SGHRS and CDR2 is YFSETQ. CDR3 length: 15 residues. Unmatched junction bases numbered 4, after V lost 4 bases and J lost 4 bases. The chain's CDR3 is CASSGQGAYGNTIYF. The CDR3 coding sequence is TGCGCCAGCAGCGGACAGGGGGCTTACGGAAACACCATATATTTT.

This chain joins TRBV2 and TRBJ2-3; perhaps TRBD2 as D (5 bases). Germline CDR1 reads SNHLY; CDR2 reads FYNNEI. The CDR3 length is 15 residues. V gave up 4 bases and J gave up 3 bases, with 14 bases separating them. CDR3 residues: CASSGELWNTDTQYF. CDR3 DNA: TGTGCCAGCAGTGGGGAGCTGTGGAATACAGATACGCAGTATTTT.

The chain carries TRBV30 and TRBJ1-2; TRBD1 might be the D (5 bases). This CDR3 contains 13 residues. CDR1 is GTSNPN and CDR2 is SVGIG in the germline V gene (reference sequence). The germline V and J ends were trimmed by 0 bases and 5 bases, with 10 bases remaining between them. CDR3 sequence: CAWSVTENYGYTF. Written as DNA, the CDR3 is TGTGCCTGGAGTGTGACAGAAAATTATGGCTACACCTTC.

The genes are TRBV30 and TRBJ1-1, with D hard to call. This CDR3 is 14 amino acids long. CDR1 is GTSNPN, CDR2 SVGIG, per germline (reference sequence). Trimming pared 0 bases from V and 2 bases from J, leaving 10 bases between. The CDR3 DNA is TGTGCCTGGAGTGTACTGAACCCTAACACTGAAGCTTTCTTT. Translating gives CAWSVLNPNTEAFF.

The V and J genes are TRBV28 and TRBJ2-2; D is uncertain. V lost 10 bases and J lost 2, with 20 bases in between. The CDR3 loop spans 16 amino acids. Germline assignment: CDR1 MDHEN and CDR2 SYDVKM. CDR3 sequence: CATLRRVDINTGELFF. CDR3 sequence (DNA): TGTGCCACCCTTCGCCGGGTCGATATAAACACCGGGGAGCTGTTTTTT.

The V call is TRBV15, the J call TRBJ2-1; 11 bases map to TRBD2. The CDR3 has 14 amino acids. Trimming removed 4 bases from V and 6 bases from J; junction bases left unmatched: 2. Germline V gene data show CDR1 as LNHNV and CDR2 as YYDKDF (reference sequence). The CDR3 region is CATSISGGANEQFF. The CDR3, as DNA: TGTGCCACCAGCATTAGCGGGGGGGCCAATGAGCAGTTCTTC.

This clone was seen more than once but under ten times. The chain couples TRBV28 to TRBJ1-5, with a possible D match to TRBD1 (5 bases). The length of the CDR3 is 14 residues. V shed 2 bases and J shed 10 bases, with 15 bases lying between them. Germline CDR1 MDHEN, CDR2 SYDVKM. CDR3 sequence: CASSLQGRVDPQHF. In nucleotides, the CDR3 is TGTGCCAGCAGTTTACAAGGCAGGGTAGATCCCCAGCATTTT.

The V and J genes are TRBV28 and TRBJ1-4, with 7 bases aligning to TRBD1. The CDR3 totals 15 residues. The germline CDR1 and CDR2 sequences are MDHEN and SYDVKM. V shed 2 bases and J 7 bases; nucleotides not matched to a gene: 7. CDR3 sequence (DNA): TGTGCCAGCAGTTTACGAGGGACAGTGGCTGAAAAACTGTTTTTT. Translation: CASSLRGTVAEKLFF.

CDR3 sequence (DNA): TGTGCCAGCAGCTTACCAGCCGGGACTAGGATCCACGAGCAGTACTTC. Translated, it gives CASSLPAGTRIHEQYF. This chain connects TRBV7-2 to TRBJ2-7; TRBD2 matches 8 bases. The CDR3 is 16 residues long. The V gene end was trimmed by 2 bases and the J gene end by 5 bases; junction bases not matched to a gene: 11. Germline CDR1 is SGHTA and CDR2 is FQGNSA.

This clone was found once. The rearrangement uses TRBV30 and TRBJ1-6; D might be TRBD1 (6 bases). Germline V gives CDR1 GTSNPN, CDR2 SVGIG (reference sequence). Trimming stripped 7 bases from V and 7 bases from J, with 20 bases between. The CDR3 runs 15 residues. The CDR3 nucleotides are TGTGCCTCGACACAGGGTGGGCGGTCGAATTCACCCCTCCACTTT. Protein product: CASTQGGRSNSPLHF.

V is TRBV5-1 and J is TRBJ2-3; 9 bases align to TRBD2. Losses at the gene ends were 2 bases for V and 7 bases for J; bases not matched to a gene: 23. Germline values: CDR1 SGHRS, CDR2 YFSETQ. The CDR3 has 20 residues. The CDR3 DNA follows: TGCGCCAGCAGCTTTTCTCCGCCAACATCCACCGGAGCGGGAGGAAATACGCAGTATTTT. This sequence encodes CASSFSPPTSTGAGGNTQYF. Complete variable domain (other parts from reference TRBV5-1 and TRBJ2-3): KAGVTQTPRYLIKTRGQQVTLSCSPISGHRSVSWYQQTPGQGLQFLFEYFSETQRNKGNFPGRFSGRQFSNSRSEMNVSTLELGDSALYLCASSFSPPTSTGAGGNTQYFGPGTRLTVL.

The chain recombines TRBV11-2 with TRBJ1-6; D remains unclear. This CDR3 contains 17 residues. V was shortened by 1 base and J by 0 bases, with 10 bases between the two germline ends. Germline V gives CDR1 SGHAT, CDR2 FQNNGV. The CDR3 nucleotides are TGTGCCAGCAGCTTAGGTGCGTGGAGCTCCTATAATTCACCCCTCCACTTT. Translating gives CASSLGAWSSYNSPLHF.

The chain couples TRBV29-1 to TRBJ1-1, with D uncertain. V lost 6 bases, J lost 0 bases, and 11 bases lay in between. This CDR3 has 13 residues. Germline V gene data show CDR1 as SQVTM and CDR2 as ANQGSEA. The CDR3 nucleotides are TGCAGCGTGCCCGGGGTAGTGAACACTGAAGCTTTCTTT. Protein sequence: CSVPGVVNTEAFF.

The CDR3 loop reads CASSQDRGLAYEQYF. In DNA, the CDR3 is TGCGCCAGCAGCCAAGATCGTGGACTAGCCTACGAGCAGTACTTC. The chain couples TRBV4-1 to TRBJ2-7, with TRBD2 identical over 7 bases. The V gene's germline CDR1 is MGHRA and CDR2 YSYEKL. V was clipped by 0 bases and J by 2 bases; unmatched bases: 4. The CDR3 runs to 15 residues.

Only a few counts were recorded for this clone. The J gene is TRBJ2-7, the V gene TRBV7-2; perhaps TRBD2 as D (5 bases). CDR1 is SGHTA and CDR2 is FQGNSA in the germline V gene. The V end lost 5 bases, the J end lost 5 bases, and 19 bases lay between the germline ends. This CDR3 has 15 amino acids. The CDR3 loop reads CASSPRGTITNEQYF. The CDR3 DNA reads as TGTGCCAGCAGCCCCCGGGGTACTATTACGAACGAGCAGTACTTC.

Only a few counts were recorded for this clone. CDR3 sequence: CAWRVVDLSNTGELFF. CDR3 DNA sequence: TGTGCCTGGAGAGTGGTGGACTTATCGAACACCGGGGAGCTGTTTTTT. J is TRBJ2-2 and V is TRBV30; weak D call: TRBD2 (5 bases). CDR1 GTSNPN and CDR2 SVGIG come from the germline V gene (reference sequence). This CDR3 has 16 residues. Trimming pared 3 bases from V and 0 bases from J, leaving 14 bases between.

The rearrangement joins TRBV5-1 to TRBJ2-1; no reliable D call. Trimming cost V 0 bases and J 6 bases, with 7 bases left between them. This CDR3 spans 13 amino acids. Germline CDR1 and CDR2: SGHRS and YFSETQ. CDR3 sequence reads: CASSLESSNEQFF. In DNA, the CDR3 is TGCGCCAGCAGCTTGGAGAGTAGCAATGAGCAGTTCTTC.

This chain uses TRBV9 with TRBJ1-3; 7 bases fit TRBD1. CDR3 length equals 15 residues. After removal of 2 bases from V and 4 bases from J, the junction contained 6 bases not matched to a gene. Germline V gene data show CDR1 as SGDLS and CDR2 as YYNGEE. This chain's CDR3 is CASSVVTGAGNTIYF. CDR3 bases: TGTGCCAGCAGCGTCGTAACAGGGGCGGGAAACACCATATATTTT.

The V and J genes are TRBV15 and TRBJ1-5; D is ambiguous. Trimming removed 5 bases from V and 3 bases from J, with 11 bases in between. Germline loops: CDR1 LNHNV, CDR2 YYDKDF (reference sequence). This CDR3 region has 14 residues. Here the CDR3 DNA reads TGTGCCACCAGCGTGCGGGCACCCAATCAGCCCCAGCATTTT. This gives the protein CATSVRAPNQPQHF.

V usage is TRBV6-6 and J usage is TRBJ2-3; 11 bases match TRBD2. Germline CDR1 is MNHNY and CDR2 is SVGAGI (reference sequence). The CDR3 extends over 16 amino acids. V lost 2 bases, J lost 5 bases, and 6 bases stayed unmatched. CDR3 sequence (DNA): TGTGCCAGCAGTTACGGTCTAGCGGGGGGTCAAGATACGCAGTATTTT. Translated: CASSYGLAGGQDTQYF.

This chain uses TRBV9 with TRBJ1-2; D ambiguous. The V gene's germline CDR1 is SGDLS and CDR2 YYNGEE. V lost 6 bases and J 2 bases, leaving 11 bases between the germline ends. The length of the CDR3 is 13 residues. DNA for the CDR3: TGTGCCAGCACCCAAAGGTGGAACTATGGCTACACCTTC. It specifies CASTQRWNYGYTF.